The T cell receptor (beta chain) described here comes from a study of cytomegalovirus exposure and HLA in healthy donors. Germline CDR1 and CDR2: SGHTA and FQGNSA. V shed 5 bases and J 6 bases; nucleotides not matched to a gene: 13. The CDR3 is 16 amino acids. Study-wide findings and caveats: In a later analysis, across HLA loci, associated TCR counts were highest for DRB1, lowest for HLA-C. An analysis was carried out at a later point. It showed that HLA-associated TCR beta chains were more clonally expanded than equally common non-associated chains. CMV serostatus was the sole immune exposure data available. TCR beta chain V- and J-gene trimming was linked, in a later analysis, to a missense variant in DCLRE1C.

Researchers ran the PCR with 60 Vbeta and 13 Jbeta primers. Sequencing was performed with immunoSEQ multiplex PCR; in TCRdb, only in-frame clones are kept and a portion is missing. The table shows about 130,000 clones, with around two thirds occurring only once. This clone showed up just a few times. The antigen remains unidentified. This TCR was recovered from a human donor in good health. Sequencing used PBMCs. The V gene is TRBV7-2, the J gene TRBJ1-2, with TRBD1 matching 9 bases. Here the CDR3 reads CASSLRQGDPRDGYTF. CDR3 nucleotides: TGTGCCAGCAGCCTTAGACAGGGGGACCCGAGGGATGGCTACACCTTC.